These 6 T cell receptor beta chains were all obtained from the same sample, sequenced in a study of radiation and T cells in renal cell carcinoma. Regarding time point: blood 2 weeks post-SBRT. As to treatment: 15 Gy SBRT to primary tumor, nephrectomy 4 weeks later. The assay was immunoSEQ multiplex PCR, and TCRdb's table has in-frame clones only and misses some. The data show 120,000 or so clones, with more than 80% seen just once and 1.5% to 2% held by the top ten. Here the sequenced sample was blood, taken from a patient whose treatment included radiotherapy and nephrectomy. These receptors came from a woman aged 60-75 years with renal cell carcinoma.

The J gene is TRBJ1-6, the V gene TRBV28; D is unclear. The CDR3 is made up of 16 amino acids. Germline V gene lookup returns CDR1 MDHEN and CDR2 SYDVKM. Trimming removed 2 bases at V and 4 bases at J, with 12 bases between. The CDR3 nucleotides read TGTGCCAGCAGTTTAGTCCCACAGCTATATAATTCACCCCTCCACTTT. Encoded protein: CASSLVPQLYNSPLHF.

This clone was counted a single time. This chain links TRBV9 with TRBJ2-1; 7 bases match TRBD1. The junction had 16 bases not matched to a gene; V was cut back by 4 bases and J by 9 bases. CDR3 length: 16 amino acids. Looked up from germline, CDR1 is SGDLS and CDR2 is YYNGEE. CDR3 in DNA: TGTGCCAGCAGCCCTATGACAGGGTACGTCGCGGCTGAGCAGTTCTTC. This translates into CASSPMTGYVAAEQFF.

This chain connects TRBV4-3 to TRBJ2-7; 8 bases match TRBD1. Trimming took 3 bases from V and 1 from J; bases not matched to a gene: 5. Germline V gene data show CDR1 as LGHNA and CDR2 as YSLEER. This CDR3 region has 15 residues. CDR3 loop: CASSQDRAGSYEQYF. DNA of the CDR3: TGCGCCAGCAGCCAGGACAGGGCGGGTTCCTACGAGCAGTACTTC.

The rearrangement links TRBV6-5 to TRBJ1-2, with D unclear. Germline lookup yields CDR1 MNHEY and CDR2 SVGAGI. Trimming stripped 5 bases from V and 5 bases from J, with 12 bases between. The CDR3 extends over 13 amino acids. The CDR3 bases are TGTGCCAGCAGTCCCGGGGTGACGTATGGCTACACCTTC. Translation gives CASSPGVTYGYTF.

The genes are TRBV29-1 and TRBJ1-2, with D maybe TRBD1 (5 bases). The CDR3 is 11 residues long. Trimming removed 4 bases at V and 14 bases at J, with 17 bases between. Germline CDR1 SQVTM, CDR2 ANQGSEA. The CDR3 DNA follows: TGCAGCGTTGGGGGCGAGAGTACTGGTACCTTC. Translation gives CSVGGESTGTF.

This chain joins TRBV14 and TRBJ2-1; TRBD2 aligns across 16 bases. The junction had 10 bases not matched to a gene; V was cut back by 4 bases and J by 7 bases. The CDR3 extends over 18 amino acids. The germline V gene has CDR1 SGHDN and CDR2 FVKESK. The CDR3 loop is CASSLLPGLAGGRNEQFF. For the CDR3, the DNA is TGTGCCAGCAGCCTCCTCCCGGGACTAGCGGGGGGGCGGAATGAGCAGTTCTTC.